This record looks at one TCR beta chain sequence and its context. The record originates from a study of blood T cell repertoires in COVID-19. V gave up 3 bases and J gave up 8 bases; unmatched junction bases: 11. CDR3 length: 18 amino acids. Germline CDR1 MGHRA, CDR2 YSYEKL. Assay: immunoSEQ multiplex PCR; the TCRdb copy retains only in-frame clones and omits some. The sample lists 80,000 to 100,000 clones, about 90% occurring once. The origin of this receptor is a human donor with active COVID-19. The donor label of this sample is uncertain. Source material: peripheral blood. J is TRBJ2-2 and V is TRBV4-1; 14 bases align to TRBD2. As DNA, the CDR3 is TGCGCCAGCAGCCACCTTCCGGGACTAGCGGGGGCAGGTGGGGAGCTGTTTTTT. This sequence encodes CASSHLPGLAGAGGELFF.